These T cell receptor beta chains were read from a single sample in a study of T-cell memory formation after mild COVID-19. TCRdb reprocessed the 5' RACE reads via MiXCR and lists one record per CDR3 protein. The repertoire includes approximately 500,000 distinct CDR3 sequences, roughly 23% of them detected once, and around an eighth sits in the top ten. The specimen sequenced was PBMCs or a T cell subset sorted from them (not recorded which). These receptors all come from an adult woman who had mild COVID-19 (a few samples of this study predate the infection). Cell type and time point are not known. Both conserved end residues are part of each CDR3. Fields, in order: CDR3 protein, CDR3 DNA, D gene, V gene, clone size, J gene. D genes are given only for firm matches. Only part of the rows carry a size: once, few, many, or a class if the clone is expanded.

CASSLGPSVPTGELFF TGTGCCAGCAGCTTAGGGCCCTCTGTGCCCACCGGGGAGCTGTTTTTT NA TRBV11-1 few TRBJ2-2
CATSVTGVEQYF TGTGCCACCAGTGTTACCGGGGTCGAGCAGTACTTC NA TRBV24-1 NA TRBJ2-7
CASSLDRGGQPQHF TGTGCCAGCAGTTTGGACAGGGGGGGGCAGCCCCAGCATTTT TRBD1 TRBV12-3/TRBV12-4 few TRBJ1-5
CASSLAAGSQETQYF TGCGCCAGCAGCTTGGCCGCCGGGTCTCAAGAGACCCAGTACTTC NA TRBV5-1 NA TRBJ2-5
CATSRKQGGNQPQHF TGTGCCACCAGCAGAAAACAGGGGGGCAATCAGCCCCAGCATTTT TRBD1 TRBV15 NA TRBJ1-5
CASSIDDRDWETQYF TGTGCCAGTAGTATAGATGACAGGGACTGGGAGACCCAGTACTTC NA TRBV19 NA TRBJ2-5
CANRDLNTEAFF TGTGCCAACCGAGACCTGAACACTGAAGCTTTCTTT NA TRBV10-3 NA TRBJ1-1
CASSQTSHYEQYF TGTGCCAGCAGTCAGACTAGTCACTACGAGCAGTACTTC NA TRBV2 NA TRBJ2-7
CASSLFPRSGDVF TGTGCCAGCAGCTTGTTTCCGAGGTCTGGAGACGTCTTC NA TRBV5-6 NA TRBJ2-7
CASSQRLTSGRAYNEQFF TGTGCCAGCAGCCAAAGGTTGACTAGCGGGAGAGCCTACAATGAGCAGTTCTTC TRBD2 TRBV3-1 few TRBJ2-1
CSVDTSLGTDTQYF TGCAGCGTTGATACTAGCTTGGGCACAGATACGCAGTATTTT NA TRBV29-1 NA TRBJ2-3
CASSLPDRYTGELFF TGTGCCAGCAGTTTACCCGACAGATACACCGGGGAGCTGTTTTTT NA TRBV28 NA TRBJ2-2
CSVGRGPNTGELFF TGCAGTGTAGGCAGGGGACCGAACACCGGGGAGCTGTTTTTT NA TRBV20-1 few TRBJ2-2
CASSQDPGINYGYTF TGTGCCAGCAGCCAAGACCCGGGTATTAACTATGGCTACACCTTC NA TRBV4-2 few TRBJ1-2
CASSRSDSFGYGYTF TGTGCCAGCAGCCGCTCGGACAGCTTCGGCTATGGCTACACCTTC NA TRBV7-9 NA TRBJ1-2
CASSFFSGRVETQYF TGTGCCAGCAGCTTCTTCAGCGGGAGGGTCGAGACCCAGTACTTC TRBD2 TRBV11-1 few TRBJ2-5
CASTTGQVYEQYF TGTGCCAGCACCACTGGACAGGTTTACGAGCAGTACTTC TRBD1 TRBV6-1 few TRBJ2-7
CSARLLTDTQYF TGCAGTGCTAGGCTACTCACAGATACGCAGTATTTT NA TRBV20-1 NA TRBJ2-3
CAWSGQYNEKLFF TGTGCCTGGAGTGGGCAGTATAATGAAAAACTGTTTTTT NA TRBV30 NA TRBJ1-4
CASSQFQGVRIGTGELFF TGCGCCAGCAGCCAATTTCAGGGGGTGAGAATAGGCACCGGGGAGCTGTTTTTT TRBD1 TRBV4-1 few TRBJ2-2